The source of this T cell receptor (beta chain) is a study of T cell repertoires in ileal Crohn's disease. Study at large: Surgery for a complication: stricturing in about 61%, penetrating in roughly 39%. Postoperative therapy was given to about half: 11 thiopurines, around 18 anti-TNF agents.

Broader study findings: Mucosal expansions were suggested to be mainly CD8 T cells. Active smokers at surgery had more clonal expansions than non-smokers.

J lost 6 bases, V lost 1 base, and 0 bases had no gene match. This CDR3 is built from 13 residues. Germline lookup yields CDR1 SGHAT and CDR2 FQNNGV. To note about this clone: No antigen is known for it.

Data came from immunoSEQ multiplex PCR; TCRdb stores just in-frame clones and leaves some out. The table records about 4,000 clones, about 70% of them present only once. The sequenced sample consisted of ileal tissue. This receptor was obtained from an adult with Crohn's disease. V usage is TRBV11-2 and J usage is TRBJ1-2; 9 nucleotides match TRBD1. Here the CDR3 reads CASSLGQGDGYTF. CDR3 nucleotides: TGTGCCAGCAGCTTAGGACAGGGGGATGGCTACACCTTC.